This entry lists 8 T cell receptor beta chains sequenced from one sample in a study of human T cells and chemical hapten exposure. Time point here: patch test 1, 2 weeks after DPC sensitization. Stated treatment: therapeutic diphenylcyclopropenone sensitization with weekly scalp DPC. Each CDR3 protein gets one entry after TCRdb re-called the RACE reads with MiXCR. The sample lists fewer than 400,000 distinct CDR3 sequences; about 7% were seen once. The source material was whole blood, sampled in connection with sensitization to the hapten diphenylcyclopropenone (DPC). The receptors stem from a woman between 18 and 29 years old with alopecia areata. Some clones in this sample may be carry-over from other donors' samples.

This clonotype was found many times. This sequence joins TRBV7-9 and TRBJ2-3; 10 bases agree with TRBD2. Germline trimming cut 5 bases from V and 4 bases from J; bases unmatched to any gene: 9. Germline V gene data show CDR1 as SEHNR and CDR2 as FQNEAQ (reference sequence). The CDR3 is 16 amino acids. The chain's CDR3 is CASSRLSGGGSDTQYF. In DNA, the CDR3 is TGTGCCAGCAGCCGCCTCAGCGGGGGGGGATCAGATACGCAGTATTTT.

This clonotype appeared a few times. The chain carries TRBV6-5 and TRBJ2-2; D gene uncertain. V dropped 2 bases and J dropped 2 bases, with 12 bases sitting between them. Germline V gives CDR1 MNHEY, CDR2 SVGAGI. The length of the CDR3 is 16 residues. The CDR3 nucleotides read TGTGCCAGCAGTTACATACCGGGCCTAAACACCGGGGAGCTGTTTTTT. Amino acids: CASSYIPGLNTGELFF.

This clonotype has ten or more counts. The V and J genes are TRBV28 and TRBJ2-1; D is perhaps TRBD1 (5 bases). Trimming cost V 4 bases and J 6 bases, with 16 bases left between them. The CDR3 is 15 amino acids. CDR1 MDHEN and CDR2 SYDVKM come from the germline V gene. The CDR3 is CASSWAGSDVNEQFF. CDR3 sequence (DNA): TGTGCCAGCAGTTGGGCAGGGTCCGATGTCAATGAGCAGTTCTTC.

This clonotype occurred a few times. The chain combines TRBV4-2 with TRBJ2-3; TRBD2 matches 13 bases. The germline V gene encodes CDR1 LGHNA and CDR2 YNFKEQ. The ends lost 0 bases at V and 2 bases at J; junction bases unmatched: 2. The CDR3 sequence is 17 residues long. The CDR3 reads CASSQETSGGFTDTQYF. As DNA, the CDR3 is TGTGCCAGCAGCCAAGAGACTAGCGGGGGGTTCACAGATACGCAGTATTTT.

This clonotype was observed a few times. This CDR3 reads CATRDRDYEKLFF. In nucleotides, the CDR3 is TGTGCCACACGGGACAGGGACTATGAAAAACTGTTTTTT. The chain carries TRBV10-3 and TRBJ1-4; 9 nucleotides agree with TRBD1. This CDR3 contains 13 residues. Looked up from germline, CDR1 is ENHRY and CDR2 is SYGVKD. V trimming: 10 bases; J trimming: 6 bases; junction bases outside the gene matches: 6.

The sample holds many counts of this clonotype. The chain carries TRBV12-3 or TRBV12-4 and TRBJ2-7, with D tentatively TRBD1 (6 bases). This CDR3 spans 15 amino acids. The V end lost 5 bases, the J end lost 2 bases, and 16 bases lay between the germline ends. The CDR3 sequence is CASSPGGGRAYEQYF. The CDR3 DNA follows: TGTGCCAGCAGTCCGGGTGGGGGCAGAGCCTACGAGCAGTACTTC.

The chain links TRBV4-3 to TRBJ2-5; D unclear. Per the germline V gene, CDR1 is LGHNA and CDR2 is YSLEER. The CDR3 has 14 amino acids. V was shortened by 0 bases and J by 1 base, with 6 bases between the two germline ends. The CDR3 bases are TGCGCCAGCAGCCAAGATACCAGCCAAGAGACCCAGTACTTC. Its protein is CASSQDTSQETQYF.

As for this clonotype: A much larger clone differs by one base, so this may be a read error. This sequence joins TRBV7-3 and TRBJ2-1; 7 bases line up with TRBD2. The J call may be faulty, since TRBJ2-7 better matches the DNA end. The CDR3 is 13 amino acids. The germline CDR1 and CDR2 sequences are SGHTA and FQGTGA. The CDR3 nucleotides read TGTGCCAGCAGCCAAGTAGGCGGGGGAAGGCAGTACTTC. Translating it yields CASSQVGGGRQYF.